The T cell receptor beta chain under discussion was sequenced for a study of human T cells and chemical hapten exposure. The study's findings and limits: Expanded TCR counts at PT1 went up together with patch test score, a positive correlation.

Documented time point: patch test 2, 6 weeks after DPC sensitization. The treatment here: therapeutic diphenylcyclopropenone sensitization with weekly scalp DPC. The CDR3 extends over 17 amino acids. Looked up from germline, CDR1 is SNHLY and CDR2 is FYNNEI. The junction had 12 bases not matched to a gene; V was cut back by 5 bases and J by 2 bases. Attachment of unique molecular identifiers to individual cDNA molecules was performed in the library. TCRdb itself ran the RACE reads through MiXCR, one entry per CDR3 protein. In the table there are some 70,000 distinct CDR3 sequences, about 9.3% of which are singletons. As to this clonotype: Its antigen is still unknown.

The chain joins TRBV2 to TRBJ2-1, with 7 bases lining up with TRBD2. The receptor's source is a woman aged 45-65 years with alopecia areata. Some clones in this sample may be carry-over from other donors' samples. The specimen comprised whole blood, sampled in connection with sensitization to the hapten diphenylcyclopropenone (DPC). As DNA, the CDR3 is TGTGCCAGCAGTCCTGTCAAGAAGGGGACTACCTACAATGAGCAGTTCTTC. It codes for CASSPVKKGTTYNEQFF.